This T cell receptor (beta chain) emerged from a study of cytomegalovirus exposure and HLA in healthy donors. Unmatched junction bases numbered 0, after V lost 2 bases and J lost 0 bases. There are 15 residues in the CDR3. Germline CDR1 is SGHTA and CDR2 is FQGNSA. The sample holds a few counts of this clone. PCR involved 60 Vbeta and 13 Jbeta primers. The protocol was immunoSEQ multiplex PCR, while the TCRdb copy is restricted to in-frame clones and leaves out a portion. The sample holds 90,000 to 100,000 clones, about 74% seen once. Donors had nominal health at sampling but likely had unrecorded immune exposures.

This receptor was taken from a male donor in good health and CMV-seronegative. This rearrangement joins TRBV7-2 to TRBJ2-3, with 9 nucleotides matching TRBD2. Sequencing input: PBMCs. CDR3 amino acids: CASSLTSGSTDTQYF. CDR3 DNA: TGTGCCAGCAGCTTAACTAGCGGGAGCACAGATACGCAGTATTTT. The full variable domain, its missing parts supplied by reference TRBV7-2 and TRBJ2-3, is GAGVSQSPSNKVTEKGKDVELRCDPISGHTALYWYRQSLGQGLEFLIYFQGNSAPDKSGLPSDRFSAERTGGSVSTLTIQRTQQEDSAVYLCASSLTSGSTDTQYFGPGTRLTVL.